The present entry profiles one TCR beta chain with its context. This specimen comes from a study of Ad26.COV2.S vaccination and SARS-CoV-2 variants. Assay: immunoSEQ multiplex PCR; the TCRdb copy retains only in-frame clones and omits some. The sample lists under 550,000 clones; 90% were seen once. This sample's treatment: 15 to 20 received Ad26.COV2.S at low or high dose, single or two shots; about 5 received placebo; per-sample allocation not given. On day 63 after the first injection, vaccine and placebo recipients gave samples. Trimming took 5 bases from V and 4 from J, leaving 21 bases between them. Germline V gene lookup returns CDR1 KGHSH and CDR2 LQKENI. The CDR3 contains 17 residues.

Material: peripheral blood, obtained in a trial of Ad26.COV2.S vaccine versus placebo. V is TRBV18 and J is TRBJ1-3, with D maybe TRBD1 (6 bases). The TCR originated in a person aged 18 to 59 who received the Ad26.COV2.S COVID-19 vaccine or a placebo. The DNA of the CDR3 is TGTGCCAGCTCAATCGGATCACGGGGGCTTGGCGGAAACACCATATATTTT. Protein: CASSIGSRGLGGNTIYF.